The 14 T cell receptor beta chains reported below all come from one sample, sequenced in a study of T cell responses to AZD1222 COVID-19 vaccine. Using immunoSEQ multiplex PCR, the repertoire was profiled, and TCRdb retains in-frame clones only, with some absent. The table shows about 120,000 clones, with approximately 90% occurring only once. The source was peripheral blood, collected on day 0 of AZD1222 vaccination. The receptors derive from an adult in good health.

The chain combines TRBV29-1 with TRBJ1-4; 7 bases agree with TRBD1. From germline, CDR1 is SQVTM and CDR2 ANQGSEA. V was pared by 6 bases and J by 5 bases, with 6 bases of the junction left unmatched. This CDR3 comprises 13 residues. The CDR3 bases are TGCAGCGTCGACAGGGACGGAAATGAAAAACTGTTTTTT. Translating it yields CSVDRDGNEKLFF.

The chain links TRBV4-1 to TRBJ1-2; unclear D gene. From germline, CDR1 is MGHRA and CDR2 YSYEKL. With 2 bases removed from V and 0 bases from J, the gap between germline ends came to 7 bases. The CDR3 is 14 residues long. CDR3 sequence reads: CASSQPGTNYGYTF. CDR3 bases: TGCGCCAGCAGCCAACCGGGTACTAACTATGGCTACACCTTC.

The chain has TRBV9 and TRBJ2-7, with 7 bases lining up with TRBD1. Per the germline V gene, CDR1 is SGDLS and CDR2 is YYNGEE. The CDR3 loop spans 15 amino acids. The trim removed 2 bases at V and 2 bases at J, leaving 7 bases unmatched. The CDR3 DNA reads TGTGCCAGCAGCGTGAGTGGAGGACAGGCCTACGAGCAGTACTTC. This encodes CASSVSGGQAYEQYF.

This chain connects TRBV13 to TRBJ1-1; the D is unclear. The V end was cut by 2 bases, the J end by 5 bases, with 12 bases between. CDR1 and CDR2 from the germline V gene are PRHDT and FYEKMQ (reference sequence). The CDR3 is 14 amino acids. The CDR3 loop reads CASSLFSLGTEAFF. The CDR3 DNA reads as TGTGCCAGCAGCTTATTTTCATTAGGGACTGAAGCTTTCTTT.

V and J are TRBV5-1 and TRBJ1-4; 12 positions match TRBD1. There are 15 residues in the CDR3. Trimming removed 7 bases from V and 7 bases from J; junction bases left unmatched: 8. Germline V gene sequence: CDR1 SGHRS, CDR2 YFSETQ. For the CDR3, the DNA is TGCGCCAGCGCGGGACAGGGGGCGTCAGGTGAAAAACTGTTTTTT. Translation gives CASAGQGASGEKLFF.

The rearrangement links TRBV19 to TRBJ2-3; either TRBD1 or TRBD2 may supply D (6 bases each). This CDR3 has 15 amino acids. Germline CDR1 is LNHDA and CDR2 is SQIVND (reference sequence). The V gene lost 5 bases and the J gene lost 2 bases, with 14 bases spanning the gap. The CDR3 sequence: CASSPDSGYTDTQYF. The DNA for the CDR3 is TGTGCCAGTAGTCCGGACAGCGGGTACACAGATACGCAGTATTTT.

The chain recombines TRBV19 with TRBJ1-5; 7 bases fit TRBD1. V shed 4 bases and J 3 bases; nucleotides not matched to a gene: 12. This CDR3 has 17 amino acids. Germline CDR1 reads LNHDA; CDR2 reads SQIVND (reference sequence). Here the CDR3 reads CASSTRNAGGLNQPQHF. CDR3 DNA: TGTGCCAGTAGTACGAGGAACGCAGGGGGACTCAATCAGCCCCAGCATTTT.

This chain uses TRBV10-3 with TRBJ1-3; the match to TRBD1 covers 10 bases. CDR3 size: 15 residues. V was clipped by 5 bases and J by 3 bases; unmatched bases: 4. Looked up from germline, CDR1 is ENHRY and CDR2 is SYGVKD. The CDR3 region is CAISRQGAGGNTIYF. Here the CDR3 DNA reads TGTGCCATCAGTCGACAGGGGGCTGGTGGAAACACCATATATTTT.

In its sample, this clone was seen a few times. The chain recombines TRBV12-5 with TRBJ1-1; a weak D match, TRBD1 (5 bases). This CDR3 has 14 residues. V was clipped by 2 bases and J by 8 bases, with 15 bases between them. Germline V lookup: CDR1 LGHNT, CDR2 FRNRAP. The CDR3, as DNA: TGTGCTAGTGGTTTGAACACAGGTTTGGGAGAAGCTTTCTTT. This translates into CASGLNTGLGEAFF.

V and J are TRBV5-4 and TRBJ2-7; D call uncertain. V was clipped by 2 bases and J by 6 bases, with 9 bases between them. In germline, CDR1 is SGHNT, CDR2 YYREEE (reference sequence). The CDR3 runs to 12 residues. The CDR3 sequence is CASSFQTGEQYF. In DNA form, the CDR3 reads TGTGCCAGCAGCTTTCAAACCGGCGAGCAGTACTTC.

CDR3 protein: CASSPPGTPAEAFF. The CDR3 nucleotides read TGTGCCAGCTCACCACCGGGCACCCCCGCTGAAGCTTTCTTT. This chain connects TRBV18 to TRBJ1-1; no definite D call. Germline V gene lookup returns CDR1 KGHSH and CDR2 LQKENI. This CDR3 has 14 amino acids. V lost 0 bases and J 6 bases, leaving 11 bases between the germline ends.

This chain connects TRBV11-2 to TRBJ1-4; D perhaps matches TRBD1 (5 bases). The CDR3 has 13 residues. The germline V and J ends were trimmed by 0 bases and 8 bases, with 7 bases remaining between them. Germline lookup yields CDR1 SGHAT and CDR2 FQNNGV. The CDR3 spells CASSLDNREKLFF. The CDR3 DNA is TGTGCCAGCAGCTTAGACAACAGGGAAAAACTGTTTTTT.

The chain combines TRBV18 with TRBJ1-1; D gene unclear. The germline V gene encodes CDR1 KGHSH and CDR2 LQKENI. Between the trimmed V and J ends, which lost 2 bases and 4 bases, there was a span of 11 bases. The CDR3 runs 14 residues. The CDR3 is CASSPERSGTEAFF. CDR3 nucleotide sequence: TGTGCCAGCTCACCAGAAAGGTCGGGCACTGAAGCTTTCTTT.

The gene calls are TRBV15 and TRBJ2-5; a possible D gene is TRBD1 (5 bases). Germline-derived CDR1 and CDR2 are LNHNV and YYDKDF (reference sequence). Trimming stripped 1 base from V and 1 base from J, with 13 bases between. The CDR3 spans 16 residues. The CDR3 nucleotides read TGTGCCACCAGCAGAGTTCCCACAGACAGCCAAGAGACCCAGTACTTC. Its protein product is CATSRVPTDSQETQYF.